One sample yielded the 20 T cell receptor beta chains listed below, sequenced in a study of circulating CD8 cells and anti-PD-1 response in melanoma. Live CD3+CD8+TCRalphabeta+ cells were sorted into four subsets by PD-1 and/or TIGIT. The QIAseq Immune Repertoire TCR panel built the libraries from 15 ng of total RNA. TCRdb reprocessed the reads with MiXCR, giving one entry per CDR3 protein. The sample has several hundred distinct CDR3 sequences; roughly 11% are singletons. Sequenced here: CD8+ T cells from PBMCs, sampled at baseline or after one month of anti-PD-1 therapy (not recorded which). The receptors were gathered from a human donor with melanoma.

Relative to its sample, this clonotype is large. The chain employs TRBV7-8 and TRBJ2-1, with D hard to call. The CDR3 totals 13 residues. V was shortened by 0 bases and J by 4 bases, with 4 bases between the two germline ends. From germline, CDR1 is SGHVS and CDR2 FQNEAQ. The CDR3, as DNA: TGTGCCAGCAGCTTAGCTGCGTACAATGAGCAGTTCTTC. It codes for CASSLAAYNEQFF.

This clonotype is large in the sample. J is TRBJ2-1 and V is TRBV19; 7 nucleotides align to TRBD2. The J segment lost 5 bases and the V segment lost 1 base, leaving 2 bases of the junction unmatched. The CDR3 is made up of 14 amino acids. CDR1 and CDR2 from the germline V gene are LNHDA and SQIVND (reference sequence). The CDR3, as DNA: TGTGCCAGTAGTATAGGGGCGGGGGACAATGAGCAGTTCTTC. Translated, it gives CASSIGAGDNEQFF.

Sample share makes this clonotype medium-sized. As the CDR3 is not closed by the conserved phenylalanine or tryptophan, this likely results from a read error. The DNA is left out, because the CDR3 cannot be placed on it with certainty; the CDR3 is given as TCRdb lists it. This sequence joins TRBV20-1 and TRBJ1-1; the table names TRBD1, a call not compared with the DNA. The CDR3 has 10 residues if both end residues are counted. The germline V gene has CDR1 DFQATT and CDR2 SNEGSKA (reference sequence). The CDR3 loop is CSASKRDTVI.

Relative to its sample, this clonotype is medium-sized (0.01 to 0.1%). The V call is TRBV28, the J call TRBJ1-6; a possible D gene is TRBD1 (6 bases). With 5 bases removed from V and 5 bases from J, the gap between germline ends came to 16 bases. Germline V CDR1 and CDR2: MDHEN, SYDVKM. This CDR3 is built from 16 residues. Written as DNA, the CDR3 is TGTGCCAGCAGTCCGGTGGGGGGCGAGGATAATTCACCCCTCCACTTT. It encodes CASSPVGGEDNSPLHF.

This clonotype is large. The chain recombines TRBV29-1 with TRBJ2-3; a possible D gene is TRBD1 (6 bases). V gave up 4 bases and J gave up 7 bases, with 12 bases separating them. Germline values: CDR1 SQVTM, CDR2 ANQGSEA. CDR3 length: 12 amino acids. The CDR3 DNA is TGCAGCGTTGGGACAGATGAACATACGCAGTATTTT. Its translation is CSVGTDEHTQYF.

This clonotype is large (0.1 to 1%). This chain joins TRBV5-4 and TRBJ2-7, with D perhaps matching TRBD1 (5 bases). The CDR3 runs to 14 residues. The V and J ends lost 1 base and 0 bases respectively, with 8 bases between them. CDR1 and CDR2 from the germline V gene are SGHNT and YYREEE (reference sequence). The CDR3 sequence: CASSLQGSSYEQYF. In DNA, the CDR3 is TGTGCCAGCAGCTTGCAGGGAAGCTCCTACGAGCAGTACTTC.

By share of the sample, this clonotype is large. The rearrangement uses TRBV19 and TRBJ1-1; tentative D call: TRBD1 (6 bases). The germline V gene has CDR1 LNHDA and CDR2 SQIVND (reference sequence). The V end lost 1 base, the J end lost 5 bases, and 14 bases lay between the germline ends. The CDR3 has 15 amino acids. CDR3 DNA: TGTGCCAGTAGTATAGGGGCAGGGGAAGGAACTGAAGCTTTCTTT. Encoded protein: CASSIGAGEGTEAFF.

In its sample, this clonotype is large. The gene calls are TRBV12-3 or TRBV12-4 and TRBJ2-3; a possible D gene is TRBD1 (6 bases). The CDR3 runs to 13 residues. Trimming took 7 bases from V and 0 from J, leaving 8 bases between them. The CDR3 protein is CASTGQSTDTQYF. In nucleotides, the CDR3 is TGTGCCAGCACCGGACAGAGCACAGATACGCAGTATTTT.

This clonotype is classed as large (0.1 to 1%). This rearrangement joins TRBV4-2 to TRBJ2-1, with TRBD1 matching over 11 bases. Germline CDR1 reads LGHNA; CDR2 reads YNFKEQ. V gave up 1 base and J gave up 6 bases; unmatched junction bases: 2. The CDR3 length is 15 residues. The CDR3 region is CASSQAGTGGNEQFF. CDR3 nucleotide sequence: TGTGCCAGCAGCCAAGCCGGGACAGGGGGCAATGAGCAGTTCTTC.

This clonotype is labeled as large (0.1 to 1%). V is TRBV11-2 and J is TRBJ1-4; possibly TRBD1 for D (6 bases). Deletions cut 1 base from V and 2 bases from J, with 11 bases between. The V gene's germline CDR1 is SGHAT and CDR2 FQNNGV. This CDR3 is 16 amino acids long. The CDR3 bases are TGTGCCAGCAGCTTAGTAGCAGGGGCTACTAATGAAAAACTGTTTTTT. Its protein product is CASSLVAGATNEKLFF.

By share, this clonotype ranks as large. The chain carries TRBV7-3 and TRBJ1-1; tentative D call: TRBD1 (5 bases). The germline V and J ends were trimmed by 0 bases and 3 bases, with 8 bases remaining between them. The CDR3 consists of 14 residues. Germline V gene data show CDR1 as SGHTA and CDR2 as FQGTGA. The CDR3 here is CASSLTSGDTEAFF. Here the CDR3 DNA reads TGTGCCAGCAGCTTAACGTCGGGGGACACTGAAGCTTTCTTT.

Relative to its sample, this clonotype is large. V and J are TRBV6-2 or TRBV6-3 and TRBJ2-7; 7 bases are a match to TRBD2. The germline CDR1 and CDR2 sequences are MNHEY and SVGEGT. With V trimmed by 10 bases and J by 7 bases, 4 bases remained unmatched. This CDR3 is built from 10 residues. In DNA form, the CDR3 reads TGTGCCATCCTCGGGGGGGAGCAGTACTTC. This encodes CAILGGEQYF.

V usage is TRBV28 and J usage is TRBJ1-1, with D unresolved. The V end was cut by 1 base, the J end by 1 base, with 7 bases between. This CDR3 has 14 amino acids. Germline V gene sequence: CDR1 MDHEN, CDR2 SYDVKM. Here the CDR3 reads CASSLFGGNTEAFF. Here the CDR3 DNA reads TGTGCCAGCAGTTTATTCGGAGGGAACACTGAAGCTTTCTTT.

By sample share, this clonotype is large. The DNA for the CDR3 is TGTGCCAGCAGCAGACCCGGGACTAGCTGGATGGAGACCCAGTACTTC. Its translation: CASSRPGTSWMETQYF. The chain has TRBV9 and TRBJ2-5; 9 bases align to TRBD2. CDR3 length: 16 residues. J was trimmed by 5 bases and V by 4 bases; bases with no gene match: 12. Germline V gene data show CDR1 as SGDLS and CDR2 as YYNGEE.

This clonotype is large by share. CDR3 DNA sequence: TGCAGTGCTAGAGACCGGGACAGGGGGTACTACGAGCAGTACTTC. Protein: CSARDRDRGYYEQYF. The rearrangement links TRBV20-1 to TRBJ2-7; TRBD1 agrees at 11 bases. The V and J ends lost 0 bases and 3 bases, in that order; junction bases with no gene match: 4. CDR1 and CDR2 from the germline V gene are DFQATT and SNEGSKA (reference sequence). This CDR3 spans 15 amino acids.

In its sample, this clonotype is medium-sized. CDR3 sequence: CASRDYSNSPLHF. The CDR3, as DNA: TGTGCCAGCAGGGATTACAGCAATTCACCCCTCCACTTT. V usage is TRBV28 and J usage is TRBJ1-6; no definite D call. From germline, CDR1 is MDHEN and CDR2 SYDVKM. The CDR3 extends over 13 amino acids. Between the trimmed V and J ends, which lost 6 bases and 7 bases, there was a span of 10 bases. Full variable domain (remainder filled in from reference TRBV28 and TRBJ1-6): DVKVTQSSRYLVKRTGEKVFLECVQDMDHENMFWYRQDPGLGLRLIYFSYDVKMKEKGDIPEGYSVSREKKERFSLILESASTNQTSMYLCASRDYSNSPLHFGNGTRLTVT.

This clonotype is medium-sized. CDR3 protein: CASSPTGGGMNTEAFF. CDR3 in DNA: TGTGCCAGCAGCCCGACAGGGGGCGGCATGAACACTGAAGCTTTCTTT. The rearrangement uses TRBV7-9 and TRBJ1-1; 10 bases align to TRBD1. Germline CDR1 is SEHNR and CDR2 is FQNEAQ (reference sequence). This CDR3 is 16 amino acids long. V lost 5 bases to trimming and J lost 0 bases; unmatched junction nucleotides: 6.

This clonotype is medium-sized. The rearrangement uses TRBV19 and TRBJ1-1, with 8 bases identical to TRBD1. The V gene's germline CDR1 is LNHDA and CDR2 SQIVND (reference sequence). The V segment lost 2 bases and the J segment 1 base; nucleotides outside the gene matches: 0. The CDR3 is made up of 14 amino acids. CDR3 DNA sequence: TGTGCCAGTAGTATAACAGGGGGGAACACTGAAGCTTTCTTT. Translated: CASSITGGNTEAFF.

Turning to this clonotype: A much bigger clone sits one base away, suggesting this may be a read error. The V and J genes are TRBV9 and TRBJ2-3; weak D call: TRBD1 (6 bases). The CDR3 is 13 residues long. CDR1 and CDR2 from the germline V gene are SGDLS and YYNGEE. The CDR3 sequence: CASTQGDTDTRYF. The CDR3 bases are TGTGCCAGCACACAGGGCGACACAGATACGCGGTATTTT.

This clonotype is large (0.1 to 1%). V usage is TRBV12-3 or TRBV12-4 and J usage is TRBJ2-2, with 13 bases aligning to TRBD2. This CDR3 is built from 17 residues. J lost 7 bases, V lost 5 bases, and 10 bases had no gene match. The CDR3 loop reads CASSPAGTSGDYGELFF. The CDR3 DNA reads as TGTGCCAGCAGTCCCGCCGGGACTAGCGGGGATTACGGGGAGCTGTTTTTT.